The present TCR beta chain was sequenced within a study of cytomegalovirus exposure and HLA in healthy donors. PCR used 60 Vbeta primers and 13 Jbeta primers. Here immunoSEQ multiplex PCR was the method, and the copy in TCRdb shows in-frame clones only, minus some. The sample lists 130,000 or so clones, around 80% occurring once. Looked up from germline, CDR1 is MDHEN and CDR2 is SYDVKM. There are 17 residues in the CDR3. Trimming removed 2 bases from V and 0 bases from J; junction bases left unmatched: 9. V gene TRBV28 combines with J gene TRBJ2-5; TRBD1 aligns across 7 bases. What was sequenced was PBMCs. The receptor was derived from a man younger than 35 in good health and CMV-seropositive. The CDR3 DNA reads as TGTGCCAGCAGTTTACCCGAACAGGGGCCGTACCAAGAGACCCAGTACTTC. This translates into CASSLPEQGPYQETQYF.